This TCR beta chain originates from a study of cytomegalovirus exposure and HLA in healthy donors. Notes on the study in general: The study carried out a later analysis of TCR beta sequences. It associated under 20,000 of them with specific HLA alleles at a false discovery rate of 0.05. Several of the most significant clusters were apparently associated with common viral pathogens in a later analysis. A later analysis found TCR association rates differed by HLA locus, highest for DRB1 and lowest for HLA-C.

There are 16 residues in the CDR3. Germline lookup yields CDR1 MRHNA and CDR2 SNTAGT. Germline trimming cut 0 bases from V and 4 bases from J; bases unmatched to any gene: 3. The PCR made use of 60 Vbeta and 13 Jbeta primers. Repertoires were generated with immunoSEQ multiplex PCR, while TCRdb's copy carries only in-frame clones and drops some. The data hold around 130,000 clones, with 65% to 90% observed a single time. Comments on this clone: Its antigen is as yet unknown.

This sequence was found in a man aged 18 to 35 in good health and CMV-seronegative. The sample consisted of PBMCs. The chain employs TRBV6-4 and TRBJ2-3; TRBD2 agrees at 11 bases. The CDR3 sequence: CASSDSNSGGADTQYF. CDR3 nucleotides: TGTGCCAGCAGTGACTCTAATAGCGGGGGGGCAGATACGCAGTATTTT.